This T cell receptor (beta chain) was sequenced in a study of T cells in Graves' hyperthyroidism and ophthalmopathy. A word on this clonotype: Its antigen is currently unknown.

Exclusion criteria comprised uncontrolled infection, other autoimmune disease, pregnancy or lactation. Study findings and constraints: Blood held most thyroid clonotypes expanded above 0.001 frequency. Ophthalmopathy was separated from stable hyperthyroidism by a 13 V-J model.

The V gene's germline CDR1 is SEHNR and CDR2 FQNEAQ (reference sequence). The CDR3 covers 13 residues. The V gene lost 4 bases and the J gene lost 4 bases, with 11 bases spanning the gap. TCR beta CDR3 sequences were amplified from RNA transcripts. HTBI primers were the set used in a first-round RT-PCR of the TCR CDR3. TCRdb called the multiplex PCR reads again in MiXCR, with one record for every CDR3 protein. Of more than 550,000 distinct CDR3 sequences in the sample, 45% were seen once. V usage is TRBV7-9 and J usage is TRBJ2-7; perhaps TRBD1 as D (5 bases). The sequenced sample consisted of peripheral blood or thyroid tissue (not recorded which). This TCR came from an adult man with Graves' disease, either hyperthyroidism or ophthalmopathy (not recorded which). The CDR3 loop is CASSSDRMYEQYF. The CDR3 nucleotides read TGTGCCAGCAGCTCCGACAGAATGTACGAGCAGTACTTC.